These 2 T cell receptor beta chains were sequenced from one sample in a study of glioma-infiltrating T cells. Using RNA template, CDR3s of TCR alpha and beta were amplified with iRepertoire arm-PCR. From the multiplex PCR reads, TCRdb called clonotypes with MiXCR, one entry per CDR3 protein. The sample lists over 80,000 distinct CDR3 sequences; 40% were seen once. The sequencing input was glioma tissue, nonneoplastic brain tissue, or PBMCs (not recorded which). The source of these receptors is a human donor with low-grade glioma or glioblastoma, undergoing nonglioma brain surgery, or in good health (not recorded which).

On this clonotype itself: One base away lies a much larger clone, so this may be a sequencing read error. The V call is TRBV30, the J call TRBJ2-3; TRBD2 matches 7 bases. Germline CDR1 reads GTSNPN; CDR2 reads SVGIG (reference sequence). This CDR3 spans 13 amino acids. CDR3 residues: CSCFSGFTDTQYF. In DNA, the CDR3 is TGTTCCTGCTTTAGCGGGTTCACAGATACGCAGTATTTT.

V is TRBV7-9 and J is TRBJ2-1; 9 nucleotides align to TRBD2. CDR3 length: 15 amino acids. Unmatched junction bases numbered 6, after V lost 4 bases and J lost 5 bases. Germline V gene lookup returns CDR1 SEHNR and CDR2 FQNEAQ (reference sequence). This CDR3 is CASSSTGTSNNEQFF. Here the CDR3 DNA reads TGTGCCAGCAGCTCAACCGGGACTAGCAACAATGAGCAGTTCTTC. The variable domain in full, completed from reference TRBV7-9 and TRBJ2-1, reads DTGVSQNPRHKITKRGQNVTFRCDPISEHNRLYWYRQTLGQGPEFLTYFQNEAQLEKSRLLSDRFSAERPKGSFSTLEIQRTEQGDSAMYLCASSSTGTSNNEQFFGPGTRLTVL.